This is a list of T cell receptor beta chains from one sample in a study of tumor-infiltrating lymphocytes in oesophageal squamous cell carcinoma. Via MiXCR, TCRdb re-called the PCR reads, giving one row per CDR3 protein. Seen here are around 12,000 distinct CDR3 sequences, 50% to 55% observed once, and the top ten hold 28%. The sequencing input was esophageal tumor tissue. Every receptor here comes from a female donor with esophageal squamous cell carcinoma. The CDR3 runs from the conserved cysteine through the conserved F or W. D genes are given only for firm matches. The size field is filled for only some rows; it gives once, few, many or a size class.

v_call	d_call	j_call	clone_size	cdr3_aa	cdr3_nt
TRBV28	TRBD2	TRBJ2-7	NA	CATGGTSGRWEQYF	TGTGCCACCGGGGGGACTAGCGGGAGGTGGGAGCAGTACTTC
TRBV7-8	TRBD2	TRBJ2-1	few	CASSLAHQRGFEQFF	TGTGCCAGCAGCTTAGCGCATCAGCGGGGGTTTGAGCAGTTCTTC
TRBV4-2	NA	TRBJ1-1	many	CASSQAGPRGDTEAFF	TGTGCCAGCAGCCAAGCGGGACCAAGGGGGGACACTGAAGCTTTCTTT
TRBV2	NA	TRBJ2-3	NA	CASRRAHSTDTQYF	TGTGCCAGCAGGAGAGCTCATAGCACAGATACGCAGTATTTT
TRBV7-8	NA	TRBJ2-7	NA	CASSRGPLSYNEQYF	TGTGCCAGCAGCCGCGGGCCCCTCTCCTACAATGAGCAGTACTTC
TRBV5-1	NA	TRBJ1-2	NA	CASSATGQSLYGYTF	TGCGCCAGCAGCGCGACCGGACAGTCCCTATATGGCTACACCTTC
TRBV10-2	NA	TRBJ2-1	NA	CATIAPGDEQFF	TGCGCCACTATAGCACCGGGGGATGAGCAGTTCTTC
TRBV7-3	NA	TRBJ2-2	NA	CASSLSAAGHTGELFF	TGTGCCAGCAGCTTAAGCGCGGCGGGGCACACCGGGGAGCTGTTTTTT
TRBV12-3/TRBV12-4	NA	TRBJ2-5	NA	CASSFGDKQETQYF	TGTGCCAGCAGTTTCGGGGATAAACAAGAGACCCAGTACTTC
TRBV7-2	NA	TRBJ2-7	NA	CASSLTGTPYYEQYF	TGTGCCAGCAGCTTAACCGGGACACCGTACTACGAGCAGTACTTC
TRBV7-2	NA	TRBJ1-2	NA	CASSPTWGGGYTF	TGTGCCAGCAGCCCAACCTGGGGGGGAGGCTACACCTTC
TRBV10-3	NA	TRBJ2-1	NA	CAISGTLAPSSYNEQFF	TGTGCCATCAGTGGTACTCTAGCGCCGAGCTCCTACAATGAGCAGTTCTTC
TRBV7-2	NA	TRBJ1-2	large	CASSLGGNYGYTF	TGTGCCAGCAGCTTAGGCGGAAACTATGGCTACACCTTC
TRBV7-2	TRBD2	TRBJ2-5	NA	CASSLVAGGQETQYF	TGTGCCAGCAGCTTAGTAGCGGGAGGGCAAGAGACCCAGTACTTC